This T cell receptor beta chain was sequenced during a study of CDR3 diversity in severe acne. This clonotype was recorded a few times. TCRdb re-called the PCR reads with MiXCR, one entry per CDR3 protein. The data contain around 100,000 distinct CDR3 sequences, approximately 47% of them singletons. The V gene lost 4 bases and the J gene lost 5 bases, with 18 bases spanning the gap. CDR1 and CDR2 from the germline V gene are SGDLS and YYNGEE. This CDR3 has 15 amino acids. The sequence was collected from a male donor with acne. The chain couples TRBV9 to TRBJ1-1; maybe TRBD1 (5 bases). The sample consisted of blood. The CDR3 loop reads CASSPGLGEGTEAFF. DNA of the CDR3: TGTGCCAGCAGCCCGGGTTTGGGGGAGGGGACTGAAGCTTTCTTT.